These T cell receptor beta chains were read from a single sample in a study of blood T cell repertoires in COVID-19. Generated by immunoSEQ multiplex PCR, the TCRdb table keeps only in-frame clones and is missing some. The table records roughly 250,000 clones, under 85% of them present only once. The sample was peripheral blood. The source is a woman aged 40 to 50 with active or convalescent COVID-19. Each CDR3 is given with its conserved first and last residue. D genes are given only for firm matches. For some rows the clone size is stated as once, few or many, or as a class when expanded; others skip it.

CDR3nt: TGTGCCAGCAGCTTGAGCGACGAGACCCAGTACTTC
CDR3aa: CASSLSDETQYF
abundance: -
j_gene: TRBJ2-5
v_gene: TRBV11-1
d_gene: -

CDR3nt: TGTGCCAGCAGCTTAGGGAGGGTAGGTCAGCCCCAGCATTTT
CDR3aa: CASSLGRVGQPQHF
abundance: -
j_gene: TRBJ1-5
v_gene: TRBV7-6
d_gene: -

CDR3nt: TGTGCCAGCAGCTTACTTACAGGGGGTATTTCCAAAAACATTCAGTACTTC
CDR3aa: CASSLLTGGISKNIQYF
abundance: -
j_gene: TRBJ2-4
v_gene: TRBV7-9
d_gene: TRBD1

CDR3nt: TGTGCCAGTAGTATTACTGCTGGGGAGGCCAAAAACATTCAGTACTTC
CDR3aa: CASSITAGEAKNIQYF
abundance: -
j_gene: TRBJ2-4
v_gene: TRBV19
d_gene: -

CDR3nt: TGTGCCAGCAGCTTAGCACAAGGGGTCAGCTCCTACGAGCAGTACTTC
CDR3aa: CASSLAQGVSSYEQYF
abundance: -
j_gene: TRBJ2-7
v_gene: TRBV7-9
d_gene: -

CDR3nt: TGTGCCAGCTGGAGTGGCGGGGCCAACGTCCTGACTTTC
CDR3aa: CASWSGGANVLTF
abundance: -
j_gene: TRBJ2-6
v_gene: TRBV6-5
d_gene: -

CDR3nt: TGTGCCAGCACCTCGGACAGACGCTATGGCTACACCTTC
CDR3aa: CASTSDRRYGYTF
abundance: few
j_gene: TRBJ1-2
v_gene: TRBV7-9
d_gene: -

CDR3nt: TGCGCCAGCAGCTCAGTCCCGGGACAGGGGGCGCAAACTGAAGCTTTCTTT
CDR3aa: CASSSVPGQGAQTEAFF
abundance: -
j_gene: TRBJ1-1
v_gene: TRBV5-1
d_gene: TRBD1

CDR3nt: TGTGCCAGCAGCTTAATGGAACTGGGACTAACTGAAGCTTTCTTT
CDR3aa: CASSLMELGLTEAFF
abundance: -
j_gene: TRBJ1-1
v_gene: TRBV7-9
d_gene: -

CDR3nt: TGTGCCAGCAGTGAAGGAAGAGGGGGTCAGCCCCAGCATTTT
CDR3aa: CASSEGRGGQPQHF
abundance: -
j_gene: TRBJ1-5
v_gene: TRBV2
d_gene: -

CDR3nt: TGTGCCAGCAGCTCCTACAGATACAATGAGCAGTTCTTC
CDR3aa: CASSSYRYNEQFF
abundance: -
j_gene: TRBJ2-1
v_gene: TRBV13
d_gene: -

CDR3nt: TGTGCCAGCAGTGATGGGCCAGGAGGAGGCTACACCTTC
CDR3aa: CASSDGPGGGYTF
abundance: -
j_gene: TRBJ1-2
v_gene: TRBV2
d_gene: -

CDR3nt: TGTGCCAGCAGCCAACAACAGGGCTATGGCTACACCTTC
CDR3aa: CASSQQQGYGYTF
abundance: -
j_gene: TRBJ1-2
v_gene: TRBV3-1/TRBV3-2
d_gene: -

CDR3nt: TGTGCCAGCAGCACCGGGAACTTTGGAAACACCATATATTTT
CDR3aa: CASSTGNFGNTIYF
abundance: -
j_gene: TRBJ1-3
v_gene: TRBV28
d_gene: -

CDR3nt: TGTGCCAGCAGCTTAACTAGCGGGGGGCGCCTAGTCGGTGAGCAGTTCTTC
CDR3aa: CASSLTSGGRLVGEQFF
abundance: -
j_gene: TRBJ2-1
v_gene: TRBV7-6
d_gene: TRBD2

CDR3nt: TGTGCCAGCAGTCTAACGGGAGAGGAGCCCCAGCATTTT
CDR3aa: CASSLTGEEPQHF
abundance: -
j_gene: TRBJ1-5
v_gene: TRBV9
d_gene: -

CDR3nt: TGTGCCAGCAGTTACTGGAGGAACCAAGAGACCCAGTACTTC
CDR3aa: CASSYWRNQETQYF
abundance: -
j_gene: TRBJ2-5
v_gene: TRBV6-5
d_gene: -